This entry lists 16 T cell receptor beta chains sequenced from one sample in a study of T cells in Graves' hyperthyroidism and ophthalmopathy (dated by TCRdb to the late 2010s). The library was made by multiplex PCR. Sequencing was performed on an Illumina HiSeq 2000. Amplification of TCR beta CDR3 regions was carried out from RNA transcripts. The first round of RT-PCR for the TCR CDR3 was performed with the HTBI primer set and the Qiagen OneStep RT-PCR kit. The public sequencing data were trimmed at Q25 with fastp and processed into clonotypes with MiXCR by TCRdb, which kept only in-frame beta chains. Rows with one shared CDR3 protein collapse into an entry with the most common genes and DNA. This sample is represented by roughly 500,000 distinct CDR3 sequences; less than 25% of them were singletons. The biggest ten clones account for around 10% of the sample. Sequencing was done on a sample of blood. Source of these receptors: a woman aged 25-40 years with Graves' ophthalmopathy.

CDR3 protein: CASSREGQGRGTEAFF. CDR3 bases: TGCGCCAGCAGCCGGGAGGGTCAGGGTAGGGGCACTGAAGCTTTCTTT. This rearrangement joins TRBV5-1 to TRBJ1-1; D possibly corresponds to TRBD1 (5 bases). CDR1 is SGHRS, CDR2 YFSETQ, per germline. V lost 4 bases and J 4 bases, leaving 20 bases between the germline ends. The CDR3 length is 16 residues.

CDR3 sequence reads: CASSQVTRAYGYTF. The DNA of the CDR3 is TGTGCCAGCAGCCAAGTAACACGTGCCTATGGCTACACCTTC. This chain connects TRBV3-1 to TRBJ1-2; D call uncertain. This CDR3 region has 14 residues. Germline loops: CDR1 LGHDT, CDR2 YNNKEL (reference sequence). V lost 1 base to trimming and J lost 4 bases, with 10 bases between them.

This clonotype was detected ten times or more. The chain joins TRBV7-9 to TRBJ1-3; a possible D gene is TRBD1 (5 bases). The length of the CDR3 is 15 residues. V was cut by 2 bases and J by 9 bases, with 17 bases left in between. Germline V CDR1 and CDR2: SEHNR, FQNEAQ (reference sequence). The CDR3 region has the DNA TGTGCCAGCAGCTTACAGGCACAGGCCGAGAGCACCATATATTTT. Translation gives CASSLQAQAESTIYF.

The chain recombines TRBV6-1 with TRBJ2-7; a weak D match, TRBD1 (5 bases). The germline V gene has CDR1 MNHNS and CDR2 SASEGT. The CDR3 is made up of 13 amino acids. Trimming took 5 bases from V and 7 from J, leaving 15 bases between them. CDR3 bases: TGTGCCAGCAGTCGATCAGGGATGTATGAGCAGTACTTC. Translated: CASSRSGMYEQYF.

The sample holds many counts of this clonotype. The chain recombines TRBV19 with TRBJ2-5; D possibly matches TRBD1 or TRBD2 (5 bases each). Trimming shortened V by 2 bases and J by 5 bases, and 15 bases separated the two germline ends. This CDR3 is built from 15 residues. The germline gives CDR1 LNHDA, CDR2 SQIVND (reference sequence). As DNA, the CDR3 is TGTGCCAGTAGTATATCCGGGACGCATGAGGAGACCCAGTACTTC. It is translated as CASSISGTHEETQYF.

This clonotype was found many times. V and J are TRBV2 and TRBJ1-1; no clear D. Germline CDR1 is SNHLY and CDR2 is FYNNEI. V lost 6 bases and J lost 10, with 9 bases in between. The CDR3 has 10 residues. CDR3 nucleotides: TGTGCCAGCAGAGCAACCACAGCTTTCTTT. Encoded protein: CASRATTAFF. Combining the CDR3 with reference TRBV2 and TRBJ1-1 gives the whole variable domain EPEVTQTPSHQVTQMGQEVILRCVPISNHLYFYWYRQILGQKVEFLVSFYNNEISEKSEIFDDQFSVERPDGSNFTLKIRSTKLEDSAMYFCASRATTAFFGQGTRLTVV.

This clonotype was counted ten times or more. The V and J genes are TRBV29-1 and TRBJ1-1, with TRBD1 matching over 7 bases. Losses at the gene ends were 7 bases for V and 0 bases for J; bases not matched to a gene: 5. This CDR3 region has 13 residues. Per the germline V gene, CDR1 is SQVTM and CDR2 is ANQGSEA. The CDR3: CSAGGQLNTEAFF. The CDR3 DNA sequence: TGCAGCGCTGGGGGACAGCTGAACACTGAAGCTTTCTTT.

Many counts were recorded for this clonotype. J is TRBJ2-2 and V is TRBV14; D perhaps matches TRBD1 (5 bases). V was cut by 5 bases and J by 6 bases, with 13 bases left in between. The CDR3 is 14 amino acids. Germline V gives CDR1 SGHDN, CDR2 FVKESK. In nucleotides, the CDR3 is TGTGCCAGCAGCACCCAGGGTCCCCCCGGGGAGCTGTTTTTT. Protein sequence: CASSTQGPPGELFF.

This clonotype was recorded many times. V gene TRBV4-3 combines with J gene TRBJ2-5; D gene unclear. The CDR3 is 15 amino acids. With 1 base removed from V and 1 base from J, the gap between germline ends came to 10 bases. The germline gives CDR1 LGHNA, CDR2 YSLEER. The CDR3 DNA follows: TGCGCCAGCAGCCAAGCCACTTGGGGCCAAGAGACCCAGTACTTC. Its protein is CASSQATWGQETQYF.

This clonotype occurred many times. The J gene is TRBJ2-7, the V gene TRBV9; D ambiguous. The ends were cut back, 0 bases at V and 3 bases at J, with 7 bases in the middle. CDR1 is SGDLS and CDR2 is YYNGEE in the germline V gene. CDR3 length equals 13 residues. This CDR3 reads CASSVADLYEQYF. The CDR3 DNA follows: TGTGCCAGCAGCGTAGCGGATCTCTACGAGCAGTACTTC.

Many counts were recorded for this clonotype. CDR3: CSAILGVGNQPQHF. The CDR3 coding sequence is TGCAGTGCTATATTGGGGGTTGGCAATCAGCCCCAGCATTTT. V is TRBV20-1 and J is TRBJ1-5; perhaps TRBD1 as D (5 bases). Trimming took 4 bases from V and 2 from J, leaving 12 bases between them. From germline, CDR1 is DFQATT and CDR2 SNEGSKA (reference sequence). The CDR3 totals 14 residues.

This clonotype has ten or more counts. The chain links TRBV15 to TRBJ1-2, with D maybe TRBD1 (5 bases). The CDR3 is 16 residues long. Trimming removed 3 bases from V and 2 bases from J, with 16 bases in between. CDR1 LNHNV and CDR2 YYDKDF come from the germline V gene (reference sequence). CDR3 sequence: CATSRGSGATNYGYTF. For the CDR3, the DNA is TGTGCCACCAGCAGGGGATCCGGGGCTACGAACTATGGCTACACCTTC.

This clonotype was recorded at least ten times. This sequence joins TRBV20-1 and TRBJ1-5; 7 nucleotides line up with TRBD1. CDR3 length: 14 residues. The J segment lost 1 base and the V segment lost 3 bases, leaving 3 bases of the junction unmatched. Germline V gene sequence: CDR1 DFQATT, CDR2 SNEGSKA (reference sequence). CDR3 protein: CSASPGGSNQPQHF. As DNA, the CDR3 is TGCAGTGCTAGCCCAGGGGGGAGCAATCAGCCCCAGCATTTT.

Here the CDR3 reads CASIDAAGETQYF. Written as DNA, the CDR3 is TGTGCCAGCATAGACGCAGCCGGGGAGACCCAGTACTTC. V gene TRBV6-1 combines with J gene TRBJ2-5, with D unresolved. V lost 7 bases and J 5 bases, leaving 14 bases between the germline ends. The CDR3 is 13 amino acids. Per the germline V gene, CDR1 is MNHNS and CDR2 is SASEGT.

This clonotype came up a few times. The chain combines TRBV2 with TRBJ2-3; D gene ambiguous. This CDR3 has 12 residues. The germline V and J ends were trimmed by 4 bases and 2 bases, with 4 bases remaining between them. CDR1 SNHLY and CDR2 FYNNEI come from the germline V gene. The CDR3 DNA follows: TGTGCCAGCAGTGCCTTCACAGATACGCAGTATTTT. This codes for CASSAFTDTQYF.

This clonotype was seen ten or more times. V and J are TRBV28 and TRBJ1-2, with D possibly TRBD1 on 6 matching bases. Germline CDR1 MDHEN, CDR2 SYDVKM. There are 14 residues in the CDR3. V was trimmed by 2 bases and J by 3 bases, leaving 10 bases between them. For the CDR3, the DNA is TGTGCCAGCAGTTTAGCAGGACAGCACTATGGCTACACCTTC. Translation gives CASSLAGQHYGYTF.